This T cell receptor beta chain was retrieved from a study of cytomegalovirus exposure and HLA in healthy donors. The V gene's germline CDR1 is MNHNS and CDR2 SASEGT. The CDR3 loop spans 14 amino acids. Trimming left V 7 bases short and J 6 bases short, with 19 bases between. The sample holds one count of this clone. The antigen is not known. A multiplex PCR was run with 60 Vbeta primers and 13 Jbeta primers. Profiling relied on immunoSEQ multiplex PCR, and the TCRdb table lists in-frame clones only, not all of them. Counted here are roughly 73,000 clones, around 75% occurring once; the ten biggest clones make up approximately 13%. Study conclusions and caveats: A later analysis linked 15,000 to 20,000 TCR beta sequences to HLA alleles at 0.05 false discovery rate. In a later analysis, a missense DCLRE1C variant was linked to TCR beta V- and J-gene trimming. Using the classifier, cytomegalovirus status was reportedly diagnosed with high specificity and sensitivity.

The chain is built from TRBV6-1 and TRBJ2-7; possibly TRBD2 for D (6 bases). The sequencing input was PBMCs. This clonotype was sampled from a man in his 70s in good health and CMV-seronegative. The CDR3 loop reads CASTDPGLLCEQYF. CDR3 nucleotides: TGTGCCAGCACCGACCCGGGACTGTTATGCGAGCAGTACTTC.